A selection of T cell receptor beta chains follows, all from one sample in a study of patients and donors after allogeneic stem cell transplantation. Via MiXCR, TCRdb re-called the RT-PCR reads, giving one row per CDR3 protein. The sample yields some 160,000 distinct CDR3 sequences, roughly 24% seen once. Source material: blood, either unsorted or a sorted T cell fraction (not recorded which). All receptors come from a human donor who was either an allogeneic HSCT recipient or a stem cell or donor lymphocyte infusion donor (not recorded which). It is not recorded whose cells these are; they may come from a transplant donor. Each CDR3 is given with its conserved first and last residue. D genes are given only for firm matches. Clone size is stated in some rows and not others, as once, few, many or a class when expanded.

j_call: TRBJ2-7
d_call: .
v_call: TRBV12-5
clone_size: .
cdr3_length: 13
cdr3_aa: CASGWDKSDEQYF
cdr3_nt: TGTGCTAGTGGTTGGGACAAGTCCGACGAGCAGTACTTC

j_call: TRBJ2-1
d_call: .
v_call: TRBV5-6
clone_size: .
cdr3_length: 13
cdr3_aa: CASRSIVYNEQFF
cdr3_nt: TGTGCCAGCAGATCCATTGTTTACAATGAGCAGTTCTTC

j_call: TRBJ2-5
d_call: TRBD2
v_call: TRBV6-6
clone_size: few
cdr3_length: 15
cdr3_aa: CASSQGLAVQETQYF
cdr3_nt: TGTGCCAGCAGCCAGGGACTAGCGGTACAAGAGACCCAGTACTTC

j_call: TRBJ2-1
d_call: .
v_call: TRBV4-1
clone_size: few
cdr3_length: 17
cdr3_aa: CASSQVKVAGWVDEQFF
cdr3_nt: TGCGCCAGCAGCCAAGTAAAGGTGGCCGGGTGGGTCGATGAGCAGTTCTTC

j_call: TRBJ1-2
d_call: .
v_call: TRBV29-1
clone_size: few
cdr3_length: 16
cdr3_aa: CSVEGPTTPSDYGYTF
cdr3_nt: TGCAGCGTTGAGGGTCCTACAACCCCCTCCGACTATGGCTACACCTTC

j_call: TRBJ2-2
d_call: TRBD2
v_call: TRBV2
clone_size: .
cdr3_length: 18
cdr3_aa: CASTLTLAGDLSHGELFF
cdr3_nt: TGTGCCAGCACCTTAACCTTAGCGGGAGACCTGTCTCACGGGGAGCTGTTTTTT

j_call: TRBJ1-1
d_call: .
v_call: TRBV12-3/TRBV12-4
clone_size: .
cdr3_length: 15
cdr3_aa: CASSLYGRANTEAFF
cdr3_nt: TGTGCCAGCAGTTTGTACGGACGGGCGAACACTGAAGCTTTCTTT

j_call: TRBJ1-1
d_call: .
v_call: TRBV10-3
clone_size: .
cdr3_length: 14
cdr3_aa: CAISQDRRETEAFF
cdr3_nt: TGTGCCATCAGCCAAGACAGGCGGGAGACTGAAGCTTTCTTT

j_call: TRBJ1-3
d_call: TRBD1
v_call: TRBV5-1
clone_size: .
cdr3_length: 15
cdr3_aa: CASSPDRASGNTIYF
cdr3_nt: TGCGCCAGCAGCCCTGACAGGGCCTCTGGAAACACCATATATTTT

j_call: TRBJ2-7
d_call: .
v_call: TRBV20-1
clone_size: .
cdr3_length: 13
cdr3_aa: CSAPSPGVNEQYF
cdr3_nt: TGCAGTGCCCCTAGTCCAGGGGTCAACGAGCAGTACTTC

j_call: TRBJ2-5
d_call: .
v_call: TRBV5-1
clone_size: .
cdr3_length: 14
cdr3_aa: CASSLGQFQETQYF
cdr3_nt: TGCGCCAGCAGCTTGGGACAGTTCCAAGAGACCCAGTACTTC

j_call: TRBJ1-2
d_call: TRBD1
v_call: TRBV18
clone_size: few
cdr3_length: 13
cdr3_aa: CASSQTGNYGYTF
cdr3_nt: TGTGCCAGCTCACAGACAGGGAACTATGGCTACACCTTC

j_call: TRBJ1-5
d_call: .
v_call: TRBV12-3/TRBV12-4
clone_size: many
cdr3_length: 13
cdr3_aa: CASSYTGDQPQHF
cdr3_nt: TGTGCCAGCAGTTACACGGGGGATCAGCCCCAGCATTTT

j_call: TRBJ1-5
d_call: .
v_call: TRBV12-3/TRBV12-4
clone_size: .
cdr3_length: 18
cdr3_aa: CASSYTGLVFRFHQPQHF
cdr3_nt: TGTGCCAGCAGCTATACAGGGTTGGTATTTCGGTTCCATCAGCCCCAGCATTTT

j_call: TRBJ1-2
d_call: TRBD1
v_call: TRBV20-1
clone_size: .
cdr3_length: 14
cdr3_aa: CSARARGPNYGYTF
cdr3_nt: TGCAGTGCTAGAGCCAGGGGGCCTAACTATGGCTACACCTTC

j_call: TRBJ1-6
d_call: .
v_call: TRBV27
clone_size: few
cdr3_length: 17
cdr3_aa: CASSLWGDRRASSPLHF
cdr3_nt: TGTGCCAGCAGTTTATGGGGGGACCGGCGAGCGAGTTCACCCCTCCACTTT

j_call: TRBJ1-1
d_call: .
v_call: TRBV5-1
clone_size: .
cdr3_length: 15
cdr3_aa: CASSLGLALGTEAFF
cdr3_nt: TGCGCCAGCAGCTTGGGTTTGGCGTTAGGCACTGAAGCTTTCTTT

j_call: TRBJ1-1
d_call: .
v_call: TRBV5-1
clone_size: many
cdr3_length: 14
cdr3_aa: CASSLERGLTEAFF
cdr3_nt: TGCGCCAGCAGCTTGGAGCGGGGGCTCACTGAAGCTTTCTTT

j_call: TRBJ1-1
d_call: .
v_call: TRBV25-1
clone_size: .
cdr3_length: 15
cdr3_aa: CASIPRWGENTEAFF
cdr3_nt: TGTGCCAGCATTCCCCGATGGGGGGAGAACACTGAAGCTTTCTTT

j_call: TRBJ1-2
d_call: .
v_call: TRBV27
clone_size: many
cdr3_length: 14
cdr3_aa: CASRKTETRYGYTF
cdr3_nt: TGTGCCAGCAGAAAGACAGAGACTCGCTATGGCTACACCTTC

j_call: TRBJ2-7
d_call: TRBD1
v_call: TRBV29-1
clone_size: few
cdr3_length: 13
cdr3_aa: CSVVWDSSYEQYF
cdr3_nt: TGCAGCGTCGTCTGGGACAGTTCCTACGAGCAGTACTTC

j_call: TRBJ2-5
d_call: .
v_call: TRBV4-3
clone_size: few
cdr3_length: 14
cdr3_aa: CASSQDLTEETQYF
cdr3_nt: TGCGCCAGCAGCCAAGATCTGACGGAAGAGACCCAGTACTTC

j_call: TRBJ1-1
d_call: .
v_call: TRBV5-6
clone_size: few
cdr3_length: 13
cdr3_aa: CASSISGWTEAFF
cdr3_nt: TGTGCCAGCAGCATAAGTGGGTGGACTGAAGCTTTCTTT

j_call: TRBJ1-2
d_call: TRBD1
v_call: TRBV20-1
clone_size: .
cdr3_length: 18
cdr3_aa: CSARESPGQGPGAYGYTF
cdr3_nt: TGCAGTGCTAGAGAATCCCCGGGACAGGGACCGGGAGCCTATGGCTACACCTTC

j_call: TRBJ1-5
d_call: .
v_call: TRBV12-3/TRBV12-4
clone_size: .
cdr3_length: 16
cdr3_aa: CASSFYRFRGNQPQHF
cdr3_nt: TGTGCCAGCAGTTTCTATCGCTTTAGGGGCAATCAGCCCCAGCATTTT

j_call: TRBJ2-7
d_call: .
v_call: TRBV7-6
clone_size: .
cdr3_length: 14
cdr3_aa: CASSLIDRSYEQYF
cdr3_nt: TGTGCCAGCAGCTTAATAGACCGTTCATACGAGCAGTACTTC

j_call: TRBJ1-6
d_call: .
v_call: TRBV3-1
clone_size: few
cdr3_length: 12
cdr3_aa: CASSLLGSPLHF
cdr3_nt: TGTGCCAGCAGCCTCCTAGGTTCACCCCTCCACTTT

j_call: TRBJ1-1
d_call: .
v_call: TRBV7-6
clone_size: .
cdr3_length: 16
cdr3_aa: CASSEGPGAENTEAFF
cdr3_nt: TGTGCCAGCAGCGAGGGGCCGGGGGCAGAGAACACTGAAGCTTTCTTT

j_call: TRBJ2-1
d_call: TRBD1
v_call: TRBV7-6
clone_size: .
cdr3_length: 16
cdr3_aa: CASSVTGVSPYNEQFF
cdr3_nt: TGTGCCAGCAGCGTAACAGGGGTTTCCCCCTACAATGAGCAGTTCTTC

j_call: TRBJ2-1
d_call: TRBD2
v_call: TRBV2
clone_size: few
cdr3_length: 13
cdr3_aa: CACAVELASEQFF
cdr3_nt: TGTGCCTGCGCAGTGGAACTAGCGAGTGAGCAGTTCTTC

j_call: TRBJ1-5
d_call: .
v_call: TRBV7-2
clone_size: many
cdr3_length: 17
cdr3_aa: CASSLGAPRGLRQPQHF
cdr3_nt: TGTGCCAGCAGCTTAGGGGCCCCTCGAGGGTTAAGGCAGCCCCAGCATTTT

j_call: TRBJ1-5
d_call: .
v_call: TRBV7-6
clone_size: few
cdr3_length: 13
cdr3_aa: CASSPYSNQPQHF
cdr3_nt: TGTGCCAGCAGCCCTTACTCTAATCAGCCCCAGCATTTT

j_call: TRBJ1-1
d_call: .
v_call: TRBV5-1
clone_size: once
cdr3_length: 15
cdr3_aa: CASSAPDGSNTEAFF
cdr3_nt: TGCGCCAGCAGCGCCCCGGACGGATCGAACACTGAAGCTTTCTTT